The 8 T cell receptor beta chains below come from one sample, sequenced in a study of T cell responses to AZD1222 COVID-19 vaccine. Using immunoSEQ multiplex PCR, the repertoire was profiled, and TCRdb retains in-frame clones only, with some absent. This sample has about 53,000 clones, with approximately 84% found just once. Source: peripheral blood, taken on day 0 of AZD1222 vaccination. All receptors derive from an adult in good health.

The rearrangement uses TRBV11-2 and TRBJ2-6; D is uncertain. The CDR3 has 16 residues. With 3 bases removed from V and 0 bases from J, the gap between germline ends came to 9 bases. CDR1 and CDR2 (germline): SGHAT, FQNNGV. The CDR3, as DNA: TGTGCCAGCAGCTTGGGCTGGGGCTCTGGGGCCAACGTCCTGACTTTC. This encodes CASSLGWGSGANVLTF.

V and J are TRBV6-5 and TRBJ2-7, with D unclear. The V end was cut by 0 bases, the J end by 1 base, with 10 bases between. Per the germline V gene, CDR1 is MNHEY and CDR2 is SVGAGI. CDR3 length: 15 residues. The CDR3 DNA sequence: TGTGCCAGCAGTTACTCCCAATTGTCTTCCTACGAGCAGTACTTC. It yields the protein CASSYSQLSSYEQYF.

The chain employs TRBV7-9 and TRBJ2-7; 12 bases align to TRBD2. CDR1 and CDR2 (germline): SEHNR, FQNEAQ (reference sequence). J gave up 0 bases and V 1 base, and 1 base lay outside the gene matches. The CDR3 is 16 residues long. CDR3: CASSLGTSGNSYEQYF. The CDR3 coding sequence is TGTGCCAGCAGCTTAGGGACTAGCGGGAACTCCTACGAGCAGTACTTC.

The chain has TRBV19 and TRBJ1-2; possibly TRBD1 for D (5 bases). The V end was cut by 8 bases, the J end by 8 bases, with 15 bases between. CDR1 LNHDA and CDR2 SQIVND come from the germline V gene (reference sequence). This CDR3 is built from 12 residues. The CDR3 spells CASWGGGRGYTF. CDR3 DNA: TGTGCCAGTTGGGGCGGAGGGCGAGGCTACACCTTC.

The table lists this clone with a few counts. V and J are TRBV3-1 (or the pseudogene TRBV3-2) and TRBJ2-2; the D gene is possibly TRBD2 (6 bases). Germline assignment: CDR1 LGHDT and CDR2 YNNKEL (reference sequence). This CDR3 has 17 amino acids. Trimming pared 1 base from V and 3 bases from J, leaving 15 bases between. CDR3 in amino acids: CASSQGILGGYTGELFF. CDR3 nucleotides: TGTGCCAGCAGCCAAGGAATATTGGGAGGATACACCGGGGAGCTGTTTTTT.

The CDR3 sequence is CASSQDSATGTGGKETQYF. The DNA of the CDR3 is TGCGCCAGCAGCCAAGATTCTGCGACAGGGACCGGAGGAAAAGAGACCCAGTACTTC. The rearrangement links TRBV4-3 to TRBJ2-5, with 7 nucleotides matching TRBD1. V gave up 0 bases and J gave up 3 bases; unmatched junction bases: 16. This CDR3 has 19 residues. CDR1 is LGHNA and CDR2 is YSLEER in the germline V gene.

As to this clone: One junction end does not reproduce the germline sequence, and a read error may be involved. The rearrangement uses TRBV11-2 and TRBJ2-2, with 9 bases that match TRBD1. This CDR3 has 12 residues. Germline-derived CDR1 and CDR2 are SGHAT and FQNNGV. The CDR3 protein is CASSRDREELFF. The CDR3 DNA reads TGTGCCAGCAGCCGGGACAGGGAGGAGTTGTTTTTT.

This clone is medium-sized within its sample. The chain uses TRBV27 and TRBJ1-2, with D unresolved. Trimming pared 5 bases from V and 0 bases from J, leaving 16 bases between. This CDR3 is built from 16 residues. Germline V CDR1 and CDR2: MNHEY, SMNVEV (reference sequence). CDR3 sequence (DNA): TGTGCCAGCAGTAAAACACCTGATGCCACTAACTATGGCTACACCTTC. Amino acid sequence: CASSKTPDATNYGYTF.